Listed below are T cell receptor beta chains from one sample, sequenced in a study of blood T cell repertoires in COVID-19. Here immunoSEQ multiplex PCR was the method, and the copy in TCRdb shows in-frame clones only, minus some. This repertoire shows about 180,000 clones, 83% found once; its top ten account for about 8.3%. Input material: peripheral blood. The receptors come from a woman in her 70s with COVID-19, enrolled during active disease. Each CDR3 is given with its conserved first and last residue. D genes are given only for firm matches. Clone size is stated in some rows and not others, as once, few, many or a class when expanded.

d_gene: -; abundance: -; j_gene: TRBJ2-4; v_gene: TRBV5-4; CDR3aa: CASSLVGREKNIQYF; CDR3nt: TGTGCCAGCAGCTTGGTCGGCAGGGAAAAAAACATTCAGTACTTC
d_gene: TRBD1; abundance: -; j_gene: TRBJ1-2; v_gene: TRBV4-2; CDR3aa: CASSQDDRENYGYTF; CDR3nt: TGTGCCAGCAGCCAAGACGACAGGGAAAACTATGGCTACACCTTC
d_gene: -; abundance: -; j_gene: TRBJ1-3; v_gene: TRBV13; CDR3aa: CASSSRGPGNTIYF; CDR3nt: TGTGCCAGCAGCTCCAGGGGCCCAGGAAACACCATATATTTT
d_gene: TRBD1; abundance: -; j_gene: TRBJ2-7; v_gene: TRBV6-1; CDR3aa: CASSDAGTVNTYEQYF; CDR3nt: TGTGCCAGCAGTGATGCTGGGACAGTGAACACCTACGAGCAGTACTTC
d_gene: TRBD2; abundance: few; j_gene: TRBJ2-3; v_gene: TRBV2; CDR3aa: CASKASGRADTQYF; CDR3nt: TGTGCCAGCAAGGCTAGCGGGAGGGCAGATACGCAGTATTTT
d_gene: -; abundance: -; j_gene: TRBJ1-1; v_gene: TRBV28; CDR3aa: CASTQVPNTEAFF; CDR3nt: TGTGCCAGCACACAAGTACCGAACACTGAAGCTTTCTTT
d_gene: -; abundance: -; j_gene: TRBJ2-3; v_gene: TRBV19; CDR3aa: CASSIAGGTFTDTQYF; CDR3nt: TGTGCCAGTAGTATAGCGGGCGGGACTTTTACAGATACGCAGTATTTT
d_gene: TRBD1; abundance: -; j_gene: TRBJ1-2; v_gene: TRBV6-5; CDR3aa: CASKAGTGGLYGYTF; CDR3nt: TGTGCCAGCAAGGCCGGGACAGGGGGACTATATGGCTACACCTTC
d_gene: -; abundance: -; j_gene: TRBJ1-1; v_gene: TRBV4-2; CDR3aa: CASSHGRGGVAEAFF; CDR3nt: TGTGCCAGCAGCCATGGGAGAGGAGGGGTCGCTGAAGCTTTCTTT
d_gene: TRBD2; abundance: -; j_gene: TRBJ2-7; v_gene: TRBV5-1; CDR3aa: CASSLGGRGDEQYF; CDR3nt: TGCGCCAGCAGCTTGGGCGGGAGAGGAGACGAGCAGTACTTC
d_gene: -; abundance: few; j_gene: TRBJ1-5; v_gene: TRBV28; CDR3aa: CASAKPQGNQPQHF; CDR3nt: TGTGCCAGTGCCAAACCACAGGGCAATCAGCCCCAGCATTTT
d_gene: -; abundance: -; j_gene: TRBJ2-1; v_gene: TRBV6-5; CDR3aa: CATQPSGYNEQFF; CDR3nt: TGTGCCACACAACCGAGCGGGTACAATGAGCAGTTCTTC
d_gene: TRBD1; abundance: -; j_gene: TRBJ1-4; v_gene: TRBV19; CDR3aa: CASSDRGRRTNEKLFF; CDR3nt: TGTGCCAGTAGTGACAGGGGGCGAAGGACTAATGAAAAACTGTTTTTT
d_gene: -; abundance: -; j_gene: TRBJ1-2; v_gene: TRBV5-6; CDR3aa: CASGIQGIGYGYTF; CDR3nt: TGTGCCAGCGGAATTCAGGGTATCGGCTATGGCTACACCTTC
d_gene: -; abundance: -; j_gene: TRBJ2-5; v_gene: TRBV9; CDR3aa: CASSVGRGSMRETQYF; CDR3nt: TGTGCCAGCAGCGTAGGCCGGGGGTCCATGCGGGAGACCCAGTACTTC
d_gene: -; abundance: -; j_gene: TRBJ1-1; v_gene: TRBV3-1/TRBV3-2; CDR3aa: CASTLNTDTEAFF; CDR3nt: TGTGCCAGCACCCTAAATACGGACACTGAAGCTTTCTTT
d_gene: -; abundance: -; j_gene: TRBJ2-1; v_gene: TRBV6-2/TRBV6-3; CDR3aa: CASSYSRQHNEQFF; CDR3nt: TGTGCCAGCAGTTACTCGAGACAGCACAATGAGCAGTTCTTC
d_gene: -; abundance: -; j_gene: TRBJ2-7; v_gene: TRBV20-1; CDR3aa: CSASSPRSYEQYF; CDR3nt: TGCAGTGCTAGTTCCCCTCGTTCCTACGAGCAGTACTTC